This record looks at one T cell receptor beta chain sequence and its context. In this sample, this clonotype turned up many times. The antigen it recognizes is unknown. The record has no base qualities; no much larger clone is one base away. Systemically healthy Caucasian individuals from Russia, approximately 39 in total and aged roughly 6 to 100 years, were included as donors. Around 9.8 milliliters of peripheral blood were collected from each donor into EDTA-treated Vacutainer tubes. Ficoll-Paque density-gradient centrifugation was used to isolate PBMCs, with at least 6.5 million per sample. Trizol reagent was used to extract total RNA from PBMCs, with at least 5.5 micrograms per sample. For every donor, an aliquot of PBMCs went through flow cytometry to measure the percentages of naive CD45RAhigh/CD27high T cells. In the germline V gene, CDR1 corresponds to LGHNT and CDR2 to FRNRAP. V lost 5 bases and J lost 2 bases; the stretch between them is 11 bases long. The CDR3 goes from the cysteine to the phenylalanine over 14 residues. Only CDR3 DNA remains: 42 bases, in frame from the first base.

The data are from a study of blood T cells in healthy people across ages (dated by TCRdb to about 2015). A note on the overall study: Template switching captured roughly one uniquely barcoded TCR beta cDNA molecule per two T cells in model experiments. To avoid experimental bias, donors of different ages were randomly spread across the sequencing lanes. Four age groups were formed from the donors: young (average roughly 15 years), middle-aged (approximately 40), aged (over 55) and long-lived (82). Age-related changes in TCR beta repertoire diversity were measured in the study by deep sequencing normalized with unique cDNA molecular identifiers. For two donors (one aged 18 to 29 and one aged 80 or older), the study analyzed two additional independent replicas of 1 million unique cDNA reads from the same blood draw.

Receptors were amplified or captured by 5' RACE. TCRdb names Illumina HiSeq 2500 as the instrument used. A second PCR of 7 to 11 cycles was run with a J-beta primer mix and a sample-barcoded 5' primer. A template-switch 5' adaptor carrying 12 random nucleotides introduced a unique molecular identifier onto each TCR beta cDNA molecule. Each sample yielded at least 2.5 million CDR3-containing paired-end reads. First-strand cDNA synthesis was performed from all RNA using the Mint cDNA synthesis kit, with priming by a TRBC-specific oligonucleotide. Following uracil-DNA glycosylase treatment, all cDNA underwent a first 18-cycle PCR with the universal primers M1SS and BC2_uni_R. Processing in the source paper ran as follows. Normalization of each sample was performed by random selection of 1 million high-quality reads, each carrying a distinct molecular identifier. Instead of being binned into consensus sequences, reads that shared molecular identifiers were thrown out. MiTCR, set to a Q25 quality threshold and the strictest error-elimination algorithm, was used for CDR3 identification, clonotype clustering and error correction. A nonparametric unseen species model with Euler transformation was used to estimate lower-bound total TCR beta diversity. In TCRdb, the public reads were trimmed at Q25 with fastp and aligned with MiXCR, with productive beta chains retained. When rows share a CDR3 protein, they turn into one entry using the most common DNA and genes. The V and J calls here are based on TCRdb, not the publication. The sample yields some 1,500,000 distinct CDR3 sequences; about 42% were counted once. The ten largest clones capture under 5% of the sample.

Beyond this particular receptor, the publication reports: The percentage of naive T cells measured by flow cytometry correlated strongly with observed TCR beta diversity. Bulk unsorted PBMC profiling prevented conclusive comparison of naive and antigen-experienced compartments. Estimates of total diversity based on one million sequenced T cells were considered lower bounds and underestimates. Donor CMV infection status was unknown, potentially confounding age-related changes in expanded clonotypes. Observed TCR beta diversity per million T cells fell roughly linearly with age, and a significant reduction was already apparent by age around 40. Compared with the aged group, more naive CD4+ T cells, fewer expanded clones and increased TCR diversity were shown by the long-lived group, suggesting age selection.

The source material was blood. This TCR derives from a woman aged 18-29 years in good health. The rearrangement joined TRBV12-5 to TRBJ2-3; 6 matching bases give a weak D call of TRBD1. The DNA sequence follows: TGTGCTAGTGGTCCCCGACAGGTCACAGATACGCAGTATTTT. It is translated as CASGPRQVTDTQYF.